This T cell receptor beta chain originates from a study of blood T cell repertoires in COVID-19. Turning to the study itself: T cells, B-cell-depleted T cells, or PBMCs provided the cDNA or gDNA that served as material.

Germline assignment: CDR1 SGHRS and CDR2 YFSETQ. The CDR3 extends over 13 amino acids. With 0 bases removed from V and 4 bases from J, the gap between germline ends came to 7 bases. As processed by the authors: Amplification from reference gene primers served as the basis for estimated nucleated cell counts. This table comes from immunoSEQ multiplex PCR, and its TCRdb copy is limited to in-frame clones, with some not included. From that table come the V and J calls and clone size; the DNA was used to work out D and trimming. The sample includes roughly 88,000 clones, under 95% of them seen just once.

This TCR derives from a woman in her 50s in a cohort sampled during active COVID-19. Sequenced: peripheral blood. This chain connects TRBV5-1 to TRBJ1-2; D gene ambiguous. Here the CDR3 reads CASSLAESYGYTF. The DNA of the CDR3 is TGCGCCAGCAGCTTGGCGGAGTCCTATGGCTACACCTTC.